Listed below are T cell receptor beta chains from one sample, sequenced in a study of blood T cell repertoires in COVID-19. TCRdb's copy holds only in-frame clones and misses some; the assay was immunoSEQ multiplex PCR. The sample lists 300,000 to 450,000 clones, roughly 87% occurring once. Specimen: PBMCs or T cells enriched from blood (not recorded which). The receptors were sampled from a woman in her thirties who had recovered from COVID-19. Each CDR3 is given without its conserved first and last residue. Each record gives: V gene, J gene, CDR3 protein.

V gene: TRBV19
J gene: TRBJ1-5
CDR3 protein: ASSISQNSNQPQH

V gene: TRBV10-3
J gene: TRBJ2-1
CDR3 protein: AISESFRQLRNNEQF

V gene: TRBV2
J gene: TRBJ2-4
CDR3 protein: ASSEVRVDKNIQY

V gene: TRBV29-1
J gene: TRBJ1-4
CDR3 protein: SVAPGYGEKLF

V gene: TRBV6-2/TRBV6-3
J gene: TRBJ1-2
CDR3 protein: ASSYSQATGYT

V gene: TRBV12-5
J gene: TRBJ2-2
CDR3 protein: ASGLVLGSGALNTGELF

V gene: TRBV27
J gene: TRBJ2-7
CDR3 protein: ASSLGTGGTYEQY

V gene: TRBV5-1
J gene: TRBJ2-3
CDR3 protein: ASSLGGTGLASDTQY

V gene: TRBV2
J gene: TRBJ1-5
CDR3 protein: ASTGDTSNQPQH

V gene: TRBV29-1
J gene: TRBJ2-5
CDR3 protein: SVEEGRGGLAETQY

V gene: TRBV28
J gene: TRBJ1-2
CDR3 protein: ASRRTGQLQGYT

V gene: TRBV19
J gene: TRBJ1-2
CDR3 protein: ASSRQAKYGYT

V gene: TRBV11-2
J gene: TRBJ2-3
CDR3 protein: ASSSQLATQDTDTQY

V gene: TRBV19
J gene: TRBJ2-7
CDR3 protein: ASSPPGQYEQY

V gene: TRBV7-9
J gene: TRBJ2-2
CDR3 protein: ASSRSSGELF

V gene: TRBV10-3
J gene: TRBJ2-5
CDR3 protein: AISEGSGGAPETQY

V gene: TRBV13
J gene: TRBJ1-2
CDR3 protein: ASSLSYGSTIYGYT

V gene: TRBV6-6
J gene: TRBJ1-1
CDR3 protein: ASSYGTGGGEAF

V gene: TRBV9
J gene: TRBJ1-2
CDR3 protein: ASSGDRGDGYT

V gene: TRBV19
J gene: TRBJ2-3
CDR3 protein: ASSGRVVAGASTDTQY

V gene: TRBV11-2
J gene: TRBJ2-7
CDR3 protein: ASSFKQGYSYEQY

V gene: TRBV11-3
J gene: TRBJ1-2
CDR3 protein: ASSLDLRAGYYGYT

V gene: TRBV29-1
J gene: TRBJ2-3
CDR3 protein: SVVWSGGITDTQY

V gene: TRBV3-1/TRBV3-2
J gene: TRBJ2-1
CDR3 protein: ASSPLLAREQF

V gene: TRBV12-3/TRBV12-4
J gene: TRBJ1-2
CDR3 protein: ASSLGQAYGYT

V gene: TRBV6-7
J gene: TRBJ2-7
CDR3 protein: ASSYPPDRVGQRREQY

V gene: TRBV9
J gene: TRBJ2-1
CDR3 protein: ASSADNEQF

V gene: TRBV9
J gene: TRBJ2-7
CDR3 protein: ASSVAPDTYYEQY

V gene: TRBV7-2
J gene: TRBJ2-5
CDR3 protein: ASSWTSGGLETQY

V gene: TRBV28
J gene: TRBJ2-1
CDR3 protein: ASTTGLAGGNYNEQF

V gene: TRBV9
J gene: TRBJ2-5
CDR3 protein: ASSESGREQETQY

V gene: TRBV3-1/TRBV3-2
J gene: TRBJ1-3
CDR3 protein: ASSSRQEGNTIY

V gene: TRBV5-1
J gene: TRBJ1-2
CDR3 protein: ASSPTLEQGRRIIKVYGYT